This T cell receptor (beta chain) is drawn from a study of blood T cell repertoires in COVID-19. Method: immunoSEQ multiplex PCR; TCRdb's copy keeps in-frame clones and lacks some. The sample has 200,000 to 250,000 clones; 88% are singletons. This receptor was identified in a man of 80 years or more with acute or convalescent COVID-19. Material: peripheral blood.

CDR3 sequence reads: CASSPLAADEQYF. The CDR3 DNA reads as TGTGCCAGCAGCCCCCTAGCGGCGGACGAGCAGTACTTC. The V and J genes are TRBV4-2 and TRBJ2-7, with 7 bases lining up with TRBD2. Germline V CDR1 and CDR2: LGHNA, YNFKEQ. The CDR3 covers 13 residues. V trimming: 4 bases; J trimming: 5 bases; junction bases outside the gene matches: 5.